This T cell receptor (beta chain) was captured by sequencing in a study of blood T cell repertoires in COVID-19. Overall study context: Samples representing acute and convalescent COVID-19 were sourced from the United States, Italy and Spain. T cells, B-cell-depleted T cells, or PBMCs provided the cDNA or gDNA that served as material.

Authors' methods: Using reference gene primer amplification, nucleated cell counts were estimated. Sequencing used immunoSEQ multiplex PCR; TCRdb keeps in-frame clones, though not all of them. The DNA was the basis for D and trimming; V, J and clone size are from that table. Of 150,000 to 200,000 clones listed, around 80% were seen once; the top ten hold 13% to 15%. In its sample, this clone was seen once. V gave up 5 bases and J gave up 7 bases, with 15 bases separating them. CDR3 length equals 14 residues. CDR1 LNHDA and CDR2 SQIVND come from the germline V gene (reference sequence). The rearrangement joins TRBV19 to TRBJ2-1; D gene uncertain. The clonotype originates from a man aged 25 to 45 with active or convalescent COVID-19. Sequences were obtained from peripheral blood. The CDR3: CASSPLSPMNEQFF. The CDR3 DNA reads TGTGCCAGTAGTCCACTATCCCCAATGAATGAGCAGTTCTTC.